These 3 T cell receptor beta chains share one sample of origin, sequenced in a study of T cell clones after liver transplantation. Sequenced by immunoSEQ multiplex PCR; TCRdb stores in-frame clones only, minus some. There are more than 95,000 clones in the sample; around 83% occur only once, and about 0.89% lies in the top ten. This sample comprised CD4+ T cells from blood, obtained before liver transplant. The receptors shown here come from a human donor who received a liver transplant.

This clone was recorded a few times. V is TRBV19 and J is TRBJ1-5; TRBD1 might be the D (6 bases). Trimming left V 3 bases short and J 4 bases short, with 10 bases between. Germline loops: CDR1 LNHDA, CDR2 SQIVND (reference sequence). The CDR3 runs 14 residues. The CDR3 protein is CASSIQGQNQPQHF. The CDR3, as DNA: TGTGCCAGTAGTATTCAGGGGCAGAATCAGCCCCAGCATTTT.

This chain uses TRBV28 with TRBJ2-7; D remains unclear. Germline values: CDR1 MDHEN, CDR2 SYDVKM. The CDR3 has 12 residues. Trimming took off 3 bases at V and 8 bases at J, with 11 bases between the two ends. DNA of the CDR3: TGTGCCAGCAGTTTGGAGCCCTCCCAGCAGTACTTC. Protein sequence: CASSLEPSQQYF.

The chain combines TRBV19 with TRBJ1-2, with unresolved D. V lost 9 bases, J lost 7 bases, and 18 bases lay in between. The CDR3 totals 13 residues. In germline, CDR1 is LNHDA, CDR2 SQIVND (reference sequence). The CDR3 reads CASKGNFESGYTF. The CDR3 coding sequence is TGTGCCAGCAAAGGGAACTTTGAATCTGGCTACACCTTC.